This T cell receptor beta chain appears in the sequencing data of a study of T cell responses to AZD1222 COVID-19 vaccine. Measured with immunoSEQ multiplex PCR; TCRdb has only the in-frame clones, and not every one. Of more than 120,000 clones detected, roughly 86% appear once; the ten largest clones hold under 7%. Germline loops: CDR1 MDHEN, CDR2 SYDVKM. V lost 5 bases to trimming and J lost 8 bases, with 15 bases between them. The CDR3 length is 13 residues. The source material was peripheral blood, sampled 28 days after the second dose of the MenACWY control vaccine. The TCR was taken from an adult who received the MenACWY meningococcal vaccine as a control. The J gene is TRBJ1-2, the V gene TRBV28; possible D gene TRBD1, 5 bases. The CDR3 bases are TGTGCCAGCAGTGGGGCGGAGATCGTAGGCTACACCTTC. Its protein product is CASSGAEIVGYTF.